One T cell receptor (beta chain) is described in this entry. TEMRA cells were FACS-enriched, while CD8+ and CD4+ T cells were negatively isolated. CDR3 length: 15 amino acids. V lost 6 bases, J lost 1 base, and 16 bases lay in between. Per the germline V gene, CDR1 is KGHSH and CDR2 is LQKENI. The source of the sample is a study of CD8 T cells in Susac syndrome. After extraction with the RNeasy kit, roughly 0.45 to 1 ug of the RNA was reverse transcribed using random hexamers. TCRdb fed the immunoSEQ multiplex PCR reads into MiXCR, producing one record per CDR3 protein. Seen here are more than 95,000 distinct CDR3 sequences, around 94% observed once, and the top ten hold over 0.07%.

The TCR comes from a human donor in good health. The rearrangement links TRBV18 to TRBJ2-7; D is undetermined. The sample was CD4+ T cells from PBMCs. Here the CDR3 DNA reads TGTGCCAGCTCGTCCTTGGGAATACAGTCCTACGAGCAGTACTTC. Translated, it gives CASSSLGIQSYEQYF.